The 11 T cell receptor beta chains given below trace back to one sample, sequenced in a study of CD8 T cells in Susac syndrome. RNA was extracted with the RNeasy kit, and a quantity of 0.5 to 1 ug was reverse transcribed using random hexamers. TCRdb reanalysed the immunoSEQ multiplex PCR reads using MiXCR and keeps one entry per CDR3 protein. The profile shows 100,000 to 150,000 distinct CDR3 sequences, roughly 94% of them singletons. The material sequenced was CD8+ T cells from PBMCs. The receptors come from a human donor with Susac syndrome.

The chain combines TRBV29-1 with TRBJ2-7, with 8 bases matching TRBD1. With 3 bases clipped from V and 6 bases from J, the junction kept 13 bases outside the gene matches. This CDR3 is 15 amino acids long. CDR1 is SQVTM, CDR2 ANQGSEA, per germline. The CDR3 spells CSVERETGVVGEQYF. The CDR3 DNA is TGCAGCGTTGAGAGGGAGACAGGGGTAGTAGGCGAGCAGTACTTC.

The V call is TRBV7-7, the J call TRBJ2-3, with TRBD2 as a possible D gene (6 bases). The CDR3 has 15 amino acids. CDR1 and CDR2 (germline): SSHAT, FNYEAQ (reference sequence). Trimming took off 6 bases at V and 1 base at J, with 14 bases between the two ends. CDR3 nucleotides: TGTGCCAGCAGTTTGACTAGGGCCGGCACAGATACGCAGTATTTT. It specifies CASSLTRAGTDTQYF.

This chain uses TRBV13 with TRBJ2-7, with D tentatively TRBD2 (5 bases). V lost 5 bases and J lost 6, with 11 bases in between. Germline lookup yields CDR1 PRHDT and CDR2 FYEKMQ (reference sequence). The CDR3 contains 12 residues. CDR3 loop: CASSVDEGEQYF. The CDR3 nucleotides read TGTGCCAGCAGCGTAGATGAGGGCGAGCAGTACTTC.

This chain links TRBV9 with TRBJ1-6, with D uncertain. Germline values: CDR1 SGDLS, CDR2 YYNGEE. Trimming shortened V by 0 bases and J by 4 bases, and 8 bases separated the two germline ends. This CDR3 comprises 15 residues. DNA of the CDR3: TGTGCCAGCAGCGTAGAAGGGCAGTATAATTCACCCCTCCACTTT. Translating gives CASSVEGQYNSPLHF. Variable domain in full (rest from reference TRBV9 and TRBJ1-6): DSGVTQTPKHLITATGQRVTLRCSPRSGDLSVYWYQQSLDQGLQFLIQYYNGEERAKGNILERFSAQQFPDLHSELNLSSLELGDSALYFCASSVEGQYNSPLHFGNGTRLTVT.

The chain is built from TRBV12-3 or TRBV12-4 and TRBJ2-5; D gene ambiguous. Between the trimmed V and J ends, which lost 1 base and 9 bases, there was a span of 6 bases. The length of the CDR3 is 11 residues. The CDR3 region is CASSLEESQYF. As DNA, the CDR3 is TGTGCCAGCAGTTTAGAGGAGTCCCAGTACTTC.

This clonotype was seen a single time. The genes are TRBV29-1 and TRBJ2-2; D uncertain. V shed 1 base and J shed 1 base, with 7 bases lying between them. Germline V gene sequence: CDR1 SQVTM, CDR2 ANQGSEA. This CDR3 is built from 14 residues. The CDR3 DNA follows: TGCAGCGTTGAAGGACAAGAGAACACCGGGGAGCTGTTTTTT. Translating gives CSVEGQENTGELFF.

This chain joins TRBV4-3 and TRBJ2-7, with 8 bases lining up with TRBD1. CDR1 and CDR2 (germline): LGHNA, YSLEER. The CDR3 length is 17 residues. V trimming: 0 bases; J trimming: 1 base; junction bases outside the gene matches: 8. CDR3 residues: CASSQDLRDRKSYEQYF. DNA for the CDR3: TGCGCCAGCAGCCAAGATCTCAGGGACAGGAAATCCTACGAGCAGTACTTC.

This rearrangement joins TRBV7-8 to TRBJ2-1, with 14 bases lining up with TRBD2. Germline values: CDR1 SGHVS, CDR2 FQNEAQ. With V trimmed by 1 base and J by 7 bases, 6 bases remained unmatched. This CDR3 spans 17 amino acids. The CDR3 region has the DNA TGTGCCAGCAGCTTAGGACTAGCGGGGGGGCCTTTGAATGAGCAGTTCTTC. Protein: CASSLGLAGGPLNEQFF. The full variable domain, completed using reference TRBV7-8 and TRBJ2-1, is GAGVSQSPRYKVAKRGQDVALRCDPISGHVSLFWYQQALGQGPEFLTYFQNEAQLDKSGLPSDRFFAERPEGSVSTLKIQRTQQEDSAVYLCASSLGLAGGPLNEQFFGPGTRLTVL.

V gene TRBV5-6 combines with J gene TRBJ1-2; no clear D. The ends were cut back, 4 bases at V and 3 bases at J, with 10 bases in the middle. Germline lookup yields CDR1 SGHDT and CDR2 YYEEEE. This CDR3 region has 13 residues. Here the CDR3 DNA reads TGTGCCAGCAGCGAGCAGGCGCACTATGGCTACACCTTC. It specifies CASSEQAHYGYTF.

The V call is TRBV7-9, the J call TRBJ1-5; TRBD1 agrees at 8 bases. The CDR3 consists of 13 residues. J was trimmed by 6 bases and V by 4 bases; bases with no gene match: 2. Germline lookup yields CDR1 SEHNR and CDR2 FQNEAQ (reference sequence). The CDR3 loop reads CASSSGGVQPQHF. DNA for the CDR3: TGTGCCAGCAGCTCAGGGGGCGTTCAGCCCCAGCATTTT.

This chain connects TRBV12-3 or TRBV12-4 to TRBJ1-5; D is unclear. V shed 1 base and J shed 3 bases, with 7 bases lying between them. CDR3 length: 14 amino acids. CDR3 in amino acids: CASSLGSDNQPQHF. The CDR3 DNA reads as TGTGCCAGCAGTTTAGGGTCGGACAATCAGCCCCAGCATTTT.